This T cell receptor beta chain was identified in a study of regulatory T cells in long-lasting Graves disease. Whole-study context: Over 5 years of antithyroid drugs with positive TSH receptor antibodies was taken to mean persistent Graves' disease. General study results and limits: Persistent Graves' patients showed a TCR diversity that was lower than that of newly diagnosed ones.

This clonotype was observed at least ten times. The antigen is unknown. This CDR3 region has 15 residues. Trimming took 3 bases from V and 5 from J; bases not matched to a gene: 9. CDR1 and CDR2 from the germline V gene are SGHAT and FQDESV (reference sequence). CDR3 regions were amplified by Arm-PCR using iRepertoire HTBI primers to build TCR beta libraries. TCRdb redid the calling of the multiplex PCR reads with MiXCR, one entry per CDR3 protein. The table shows 700,000 or so distinct CDR3 sequences, with about 30% occurring only once. Time point described: persistent/refractory GD, antithyroid drugs over 5 years with positive TRAb. PBMC RNA served as the TCR library source. Doctors identified Graves' disease using the American Thyroid Association guidelines.

This chain joins TRBV11-1 and TRBJ2-7, with 8 bases that match TRBD2. This clonotype was obtained from a female donor with Graves disease. The source was peripheral blood mononuclear cells (PBMCs), collected when the disease was refractory, from a patient treated with antithyroid drugs. The chain's CDR3 is CASSLVAGTQHEQYF. The DNA of the CDR3 is TGTGCCAGCAGCTTGGTAGCGGGAACCCAACACGAGCAGTACTTC.